The TCR beta chain under discussion was sequenced for a study of vaccination and CD4 T cells after COVID-19. Study at large: Overlapping spike peptides of SARS-CoV-2, HCoV-NL63, HCoV-OC43 and HCoV-229E were used, and cells were stimulated with them. Some control cultures received a CEFX pool, which served as the positive control. Others received an HIV-1 Nef pool or no peptide.

Points on this clonotype: Antigen specificity is unknown.

The Oncomine TCR Beta short-read assay sequenced DNA from cultured CD4+ T cells. Investigators obtained genomic DNA by extraction from cultured CD4+ T cells. TCRdb reanalysed the PCR reads using MiXCR and keeps one entry per CDR3 protein. The data show about 14,000 distinct CDR3 sequences, around half seen once. As for treatment: roughly nine-day PBMC culture with coronavirus spike peptide pools or control peptides (ViraFEST assay). Study-level points and caveats: Median reactive clonotypes, those recognizing SARS-CoV-2, rose from roughly 19 to 38, not significantly.

Germline V gene sequence: CDR1 MNHEY, CDR2 SMNVEV (reference sequence). The CDR3 runs to 15 residues. V was clipped by 6 bases and J by 1 base, with 13 bases between them. The J gene is TRBJ1-5, the V gene TRBV27; D gene ambiguous. The starting material was CD4+ T cells from blood, cultured in vitro, obtained before SARS-CoV-2 vaccination. This clonotype originated in a human donor who had recovered from COVID-19. CDR3 region: CASRATTESNQPQHF. In DNA, the CDR3 is TGTGCCAGCAGGGCCACGACGGAAAGCAATCAGCCCCAGCATTTT.